In this sample, the clone carrying this TCR beta chain turned up once. Its antigen remains unidentified. This sample stems from a study of cytomegalovirus exposure and HLA in healthy donors. This PCR relied on a set of 60 Vbeta primers and 13 Jbeta primers. Profiled with immunoSEQ multiplex PCR; TCRdb holds only in-frame clones, not every one. The sample holds around 81,000 clones, about 64% seen once. Points from the study as a whole: It was assumed in the presence/absence analyses that sequencing depth was roughly uniform across donors. For TCR beta chains, V- and J-gene trimming was later linked to a missense DCLRE1C variant. There was a cluster of highly shared sequence variants that was likely a sequencing artifact.

Sequencing was performed on PBMCs. The sequence was collected from a man aged 25 to 40 in good health and CMV-seropositive.

The CDR3 region is CASSSPGRTDTQYF. The CDR3 nucleotides are TGTGCCAGCAGTTCTCCGGGGAGGACAGATACGCAGTATTTT. This chain uses TRBV28 with TRBJ2-3; D perhaps matches TRBD2 (6 bases). CDR1 and CDR2 from the germline V gene are MDHEN and SYDVKM. The germline V and J ends were trimmed by 4 bases and 3 bases, with 11 bases remaining between them. This CDR3 has 14 residues. The full variable domain, completed using reference TRBV28 and TRBJ2-3, is DVKVTQSSRYLVKRTGEKVFLECVQDMDHENMFWYRQDPGLGLRLIYFSYDVKMKEKGDIPEGYSVSREKKERFSLILESASTNQTSMYLCASSSPGRTDTQYFGPGTRLTVL.